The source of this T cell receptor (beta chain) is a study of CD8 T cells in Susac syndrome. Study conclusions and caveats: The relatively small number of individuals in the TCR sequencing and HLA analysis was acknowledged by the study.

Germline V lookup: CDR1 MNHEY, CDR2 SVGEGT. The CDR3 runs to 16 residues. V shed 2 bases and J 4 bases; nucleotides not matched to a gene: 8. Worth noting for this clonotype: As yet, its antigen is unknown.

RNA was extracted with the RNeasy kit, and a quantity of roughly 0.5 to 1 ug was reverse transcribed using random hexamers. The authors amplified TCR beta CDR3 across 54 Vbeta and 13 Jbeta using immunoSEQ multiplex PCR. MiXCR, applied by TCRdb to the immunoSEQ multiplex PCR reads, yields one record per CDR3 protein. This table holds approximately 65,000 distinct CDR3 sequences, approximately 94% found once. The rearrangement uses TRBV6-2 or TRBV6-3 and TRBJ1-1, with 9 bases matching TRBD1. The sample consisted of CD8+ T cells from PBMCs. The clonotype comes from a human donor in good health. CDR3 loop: CASSYPPGTGTTEAFF. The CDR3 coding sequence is TGTGCCAGCAGTTACCCACCCGGGACAGGGACCACTGAAGCTTTCTTT.